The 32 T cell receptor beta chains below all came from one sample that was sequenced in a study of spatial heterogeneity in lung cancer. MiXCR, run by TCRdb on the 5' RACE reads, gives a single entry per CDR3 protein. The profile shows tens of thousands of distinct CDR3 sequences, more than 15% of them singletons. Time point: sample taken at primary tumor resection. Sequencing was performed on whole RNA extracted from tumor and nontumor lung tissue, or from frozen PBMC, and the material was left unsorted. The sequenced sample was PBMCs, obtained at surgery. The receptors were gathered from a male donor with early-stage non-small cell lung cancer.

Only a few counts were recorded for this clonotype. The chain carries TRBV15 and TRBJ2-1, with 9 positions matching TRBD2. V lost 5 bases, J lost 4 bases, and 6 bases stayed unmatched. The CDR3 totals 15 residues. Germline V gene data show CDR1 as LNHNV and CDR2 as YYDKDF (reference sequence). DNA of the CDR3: TGTGCCACCAGCTATACTAGCGGGCTTTACAATGAGCAGTTCTTC. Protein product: CATSYTSGLYNEQFF. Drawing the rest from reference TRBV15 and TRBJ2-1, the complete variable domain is DAMVIQNPRYQVTQFGKPVTLSCSQTLNHNVMYWYQQKSSQAPKLLFHYYDKDFNNEADTPDNFQSRRPNTSFCFLDIRSPGLGDTAMYLCATSYTSGLYNEQFFGPGTRLTVL.

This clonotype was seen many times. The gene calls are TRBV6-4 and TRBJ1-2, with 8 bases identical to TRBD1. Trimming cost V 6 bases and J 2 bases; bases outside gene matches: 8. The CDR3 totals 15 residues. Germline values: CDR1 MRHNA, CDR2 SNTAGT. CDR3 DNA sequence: TGTGCCAGCAGCGTGATCGCAGGGGGCAACTATGGCTACACCTTC. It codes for CASSVIAGGNYGYTF.

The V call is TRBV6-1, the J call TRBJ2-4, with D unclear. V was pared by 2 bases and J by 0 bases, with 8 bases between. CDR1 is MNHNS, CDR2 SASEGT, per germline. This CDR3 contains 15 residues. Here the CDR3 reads CASSENGLAKNIQYF. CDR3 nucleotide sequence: TGTGCCAGCAGTGAAAACGGTCTAGCCAAAAACATTCAGTACTTC.

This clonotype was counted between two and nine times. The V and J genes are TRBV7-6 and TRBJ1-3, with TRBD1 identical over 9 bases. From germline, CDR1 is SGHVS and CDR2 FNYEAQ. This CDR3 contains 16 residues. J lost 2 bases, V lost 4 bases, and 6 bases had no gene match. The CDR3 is CASSSGTGTTGNTIYF. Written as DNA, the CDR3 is TGTGCCAGCAGCTCCGGGACAGGGACCACTGGAAACACCATATATTTT. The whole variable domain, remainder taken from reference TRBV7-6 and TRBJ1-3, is GAGVSQSPRYKVTKRGQDVALRCDPISGHVSLYWYRQALGQGPEFLTYFNYEAQQDKSGLPNDRFSAERPEGSISTLTIQRTEQRDSAMYRCASSSGTGTTGNTIYFGEGSWLTVV.

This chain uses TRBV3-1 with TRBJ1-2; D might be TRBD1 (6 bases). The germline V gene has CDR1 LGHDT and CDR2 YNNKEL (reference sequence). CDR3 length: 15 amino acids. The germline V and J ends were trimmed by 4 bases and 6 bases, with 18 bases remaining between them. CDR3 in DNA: TGTGCCAGCAGCCGGGGGCAGGGACCGATAAATGGCTACACCTTC. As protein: CASSRGQGPINGYTF.

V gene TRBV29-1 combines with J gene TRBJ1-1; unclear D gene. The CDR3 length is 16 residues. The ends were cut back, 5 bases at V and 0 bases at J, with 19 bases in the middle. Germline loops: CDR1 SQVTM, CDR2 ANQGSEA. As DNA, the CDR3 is TGCAGCGTTACGCTGTCAATAGGACCAGTGAACACTGAAGCTTTCTTT. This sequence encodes CSVTLSIGPVNTEAFF.

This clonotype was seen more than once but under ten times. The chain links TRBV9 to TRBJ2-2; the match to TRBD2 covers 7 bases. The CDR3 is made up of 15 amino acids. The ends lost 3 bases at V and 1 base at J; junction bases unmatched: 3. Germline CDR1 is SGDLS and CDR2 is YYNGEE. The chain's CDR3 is CASSAGGENTGELFF. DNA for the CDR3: TGTGCCAGCAGCGCGGGAGGCGAGAACACCGGGGAGCTGTTTTTT. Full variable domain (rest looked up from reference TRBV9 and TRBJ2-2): DSGVTQTPKHLITATGQRVTLRCSPRSGDLSVYWYQQSLDQGLQFLIQYYNGEERAKGNILERFSAQQFPDLHSELNLSSLELGDSALYFCASSAGGENTGELFFGEGSRLTVL.

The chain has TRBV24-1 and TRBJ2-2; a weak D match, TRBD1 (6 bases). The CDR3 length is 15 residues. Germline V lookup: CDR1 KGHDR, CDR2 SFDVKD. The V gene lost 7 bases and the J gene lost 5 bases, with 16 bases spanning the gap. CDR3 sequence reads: CATSLTGLPTGELFF. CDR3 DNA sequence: TGTGCCACCAGCCTAACAGGGCTACCTACCGGGGAGCTGTTTTTT.

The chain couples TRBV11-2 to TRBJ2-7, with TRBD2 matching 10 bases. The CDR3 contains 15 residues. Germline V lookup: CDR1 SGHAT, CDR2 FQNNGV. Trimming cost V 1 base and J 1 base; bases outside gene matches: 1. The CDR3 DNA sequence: TGTGCCAGCAGCTTAGGACTAGCGGGTTCCTACGAGCAGTACTTC. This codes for CASSLGLAGSYEQYF.

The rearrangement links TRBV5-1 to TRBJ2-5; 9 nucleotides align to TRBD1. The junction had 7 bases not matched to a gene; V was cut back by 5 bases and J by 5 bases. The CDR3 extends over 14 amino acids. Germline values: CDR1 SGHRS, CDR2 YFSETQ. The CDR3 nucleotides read TGCGCCAGCAGACAACAGGGGGCTACGGAGACCCAGTACTTC. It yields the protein CASRQQGATETQYF.

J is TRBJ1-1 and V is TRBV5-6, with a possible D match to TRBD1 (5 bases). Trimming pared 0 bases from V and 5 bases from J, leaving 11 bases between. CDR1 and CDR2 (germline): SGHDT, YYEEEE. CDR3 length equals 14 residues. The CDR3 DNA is TGTGCCAGCAGCTTGGTAGGGGTTGGAACTGAAGCTTTCTTT. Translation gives CASSLVGVGTEAFF.

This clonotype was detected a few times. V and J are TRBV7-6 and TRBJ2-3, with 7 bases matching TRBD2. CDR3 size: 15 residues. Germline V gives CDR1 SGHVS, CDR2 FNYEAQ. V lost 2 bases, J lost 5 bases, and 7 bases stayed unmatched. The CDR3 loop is CASSLTAGVEDTQYF. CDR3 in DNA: TGTGCCAGCAGCTTAACGGCGGGAGTAGAAGATACGCAGTATTTT.

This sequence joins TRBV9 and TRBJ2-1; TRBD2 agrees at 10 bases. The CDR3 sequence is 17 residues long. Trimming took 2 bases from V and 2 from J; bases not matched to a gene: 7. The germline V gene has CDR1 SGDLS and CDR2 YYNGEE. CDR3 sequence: CASSVGLAGAPYNEQFF. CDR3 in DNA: TGTGCCAGCAGCGTGGGTCTAGCGGGGGCCCCCTACAATGAGCAGTTCTTC. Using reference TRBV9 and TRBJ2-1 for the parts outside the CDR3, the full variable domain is DSGVTQTPKHLITATGQRVTLRCSPRSGDLSVYWYQQSLDQGLQFLIQYYNGEERAKGNILERFSAQQFPDLHSELNLSSLELGDSALYFCASSVGLAGAPYNEQFFGPGTRLTVL.

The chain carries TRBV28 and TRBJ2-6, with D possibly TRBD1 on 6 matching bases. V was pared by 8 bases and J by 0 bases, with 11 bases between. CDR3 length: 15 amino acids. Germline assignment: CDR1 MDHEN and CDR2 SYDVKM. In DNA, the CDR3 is TGTGCCAGCGGCAACAGGGACTCTGGGGCCAACGTCCTGACTTTC. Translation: CASGNRDSGANVLTF.

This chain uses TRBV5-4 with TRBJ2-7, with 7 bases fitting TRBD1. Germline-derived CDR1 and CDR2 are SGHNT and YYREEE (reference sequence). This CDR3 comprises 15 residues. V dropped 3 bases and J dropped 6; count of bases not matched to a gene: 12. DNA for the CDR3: TGTGCCAGCAGCTCTCGGGAACAGGGGAGAAGCGAGCAGTACTTC. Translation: CASSSREQGRSEQYF.

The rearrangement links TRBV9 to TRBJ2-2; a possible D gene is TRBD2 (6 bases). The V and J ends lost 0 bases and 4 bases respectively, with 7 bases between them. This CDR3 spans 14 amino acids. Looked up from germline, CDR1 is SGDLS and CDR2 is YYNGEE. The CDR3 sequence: CASSVVGGTGELFF. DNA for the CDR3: TGTGCCAGCAGCGTAGTGGGGGGCACCGGGGAGCTGTTTTTT.

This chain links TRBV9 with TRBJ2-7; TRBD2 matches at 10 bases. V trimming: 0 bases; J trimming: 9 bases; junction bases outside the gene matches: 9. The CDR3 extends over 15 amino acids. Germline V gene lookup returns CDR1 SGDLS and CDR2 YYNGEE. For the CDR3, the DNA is TGTGCCAGCAGCGTAGAAACTAGCGGGGCCCTCGGGCAGTACTTC. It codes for CASSVETSGALGQYF.

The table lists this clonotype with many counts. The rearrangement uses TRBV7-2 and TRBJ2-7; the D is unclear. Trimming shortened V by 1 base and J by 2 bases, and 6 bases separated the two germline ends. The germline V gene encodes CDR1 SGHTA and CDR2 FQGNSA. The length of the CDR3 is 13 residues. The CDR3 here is CASSLGPPYEQYF. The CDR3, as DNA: TGTGCCAGCAGCTTAGGACCGCCCTACGAGCAGTACTTC.

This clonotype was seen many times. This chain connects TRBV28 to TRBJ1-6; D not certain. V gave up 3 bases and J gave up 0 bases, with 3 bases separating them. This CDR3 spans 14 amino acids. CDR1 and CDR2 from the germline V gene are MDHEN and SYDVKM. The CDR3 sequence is CASSFSSYNSPLHF. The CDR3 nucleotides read TGTGCCAGCAGTTTCAGCTCCTATAATTCACCCCTCCACTTT.

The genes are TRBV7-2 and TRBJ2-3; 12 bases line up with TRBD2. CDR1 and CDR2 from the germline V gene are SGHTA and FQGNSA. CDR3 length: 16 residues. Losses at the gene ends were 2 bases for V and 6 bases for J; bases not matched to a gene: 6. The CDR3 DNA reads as TGTGCCAGCAGCTTACTAGCGGGAGGGCCAGTTGATACGCAGTATTTT. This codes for CASSLLAGGPVDTQYF. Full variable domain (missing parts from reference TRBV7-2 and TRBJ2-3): GAGVSQSPSNKVTEKGKDVELRCDPISGHTALYWYRQSLGQGLEFLIYFQGNSAPDKSGLPSDRFSAERTGGSVSTLTIQRTQQEDSAVYLCASSLLAGGPVDTQYFGPGTRLTVL.

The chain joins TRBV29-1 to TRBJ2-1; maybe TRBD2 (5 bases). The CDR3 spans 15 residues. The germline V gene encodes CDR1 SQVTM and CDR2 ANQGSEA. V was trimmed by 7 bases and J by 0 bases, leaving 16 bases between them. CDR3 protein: CSAGRGWSSYNEQFF. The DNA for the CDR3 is TGCAGCGCGGGCCGGGGATGGAGCTCCTACAATGAGCAGTTCTTC.

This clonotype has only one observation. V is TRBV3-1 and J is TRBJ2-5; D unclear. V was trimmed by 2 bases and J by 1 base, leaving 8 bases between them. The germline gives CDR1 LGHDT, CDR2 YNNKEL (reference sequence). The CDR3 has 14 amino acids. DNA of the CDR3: TGTGCCAGCAGCCAAAGAGGCCGCCAAGAGACCCAGTACTTC. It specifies CASSQRGRQETQYF.

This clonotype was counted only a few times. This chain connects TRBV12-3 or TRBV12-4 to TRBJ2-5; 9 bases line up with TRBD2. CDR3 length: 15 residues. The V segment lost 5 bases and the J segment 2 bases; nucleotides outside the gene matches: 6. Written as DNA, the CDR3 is TGTGCCAGCAGTGTAGTAACTAGCGGGCAAGAGACCCAGTACTTC. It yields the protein CASSVVTSGQETQYF.

The CDR3 DNA reads TGTGCCTGGGCGGAAGGGGATCAGCCCCAGCATTTT. The encoded protein is CAWAEGDQPQHF. The chain is built from TRBV30 and TRBJ1-5; D is perhaps TRBD1 (5 bases). Germline values: CDR1 GTSNPN, CDR2 SVGIG (reference sequence). V gave up 5 bases and J gave up 5 bases, with 10 bases separating them. The CDR3 is made up of 12 amino acids.

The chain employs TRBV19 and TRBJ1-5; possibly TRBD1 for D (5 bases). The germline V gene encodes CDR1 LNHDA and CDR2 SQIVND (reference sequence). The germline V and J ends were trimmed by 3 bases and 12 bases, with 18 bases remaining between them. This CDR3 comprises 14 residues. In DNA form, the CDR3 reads TGTGCCAGTAGTATGGGGCGAAACCCTCGGGGCCAGCATTTT. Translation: CASSMGRNPRGQHF.

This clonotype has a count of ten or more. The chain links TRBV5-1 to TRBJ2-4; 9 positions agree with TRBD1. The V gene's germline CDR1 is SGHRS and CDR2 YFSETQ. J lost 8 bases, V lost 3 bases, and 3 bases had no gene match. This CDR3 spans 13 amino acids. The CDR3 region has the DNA TGCGCCAGCAGCTCGGACAGGGGCGACATTCAGTACTTC. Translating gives CASSSDRGDIQYF.

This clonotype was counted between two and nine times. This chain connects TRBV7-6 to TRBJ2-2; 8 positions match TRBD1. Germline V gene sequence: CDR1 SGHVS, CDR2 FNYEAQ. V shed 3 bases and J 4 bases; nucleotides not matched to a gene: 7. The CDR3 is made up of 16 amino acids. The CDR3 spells CASSFGQGAGTGELFF. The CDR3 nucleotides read TGTGCCAGCAGCTTCGGGCAGGGGGCAGGCACCGGGGAGCTGTTTTTT.

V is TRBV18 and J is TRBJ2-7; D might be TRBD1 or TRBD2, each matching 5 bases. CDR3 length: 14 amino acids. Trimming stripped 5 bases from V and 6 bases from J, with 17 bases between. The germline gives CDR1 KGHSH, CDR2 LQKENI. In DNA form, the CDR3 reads TGTGCCAGCTCAGGGACCGGGGAGTCGGTCGAGCAGTACTTC. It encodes CASSGTGESVEQYF.

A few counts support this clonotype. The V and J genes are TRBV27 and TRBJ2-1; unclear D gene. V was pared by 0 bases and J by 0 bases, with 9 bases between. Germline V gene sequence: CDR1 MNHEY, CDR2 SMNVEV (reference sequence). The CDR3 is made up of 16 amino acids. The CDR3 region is CASSLSARSSYNEQFF. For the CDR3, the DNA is TGTGCCAGCAGTTTATCTGCCAGGAGCTCCTACAATGAGCAGTTCTTC.

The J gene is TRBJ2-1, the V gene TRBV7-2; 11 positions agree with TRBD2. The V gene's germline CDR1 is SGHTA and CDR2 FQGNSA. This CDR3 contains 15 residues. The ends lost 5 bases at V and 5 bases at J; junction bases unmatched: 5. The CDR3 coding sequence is TGTGCCAGCAGCCAAGGACTAGCGGGCCACAATGAGCAGTTCTTC. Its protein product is CASSQGLAGHNEQFF. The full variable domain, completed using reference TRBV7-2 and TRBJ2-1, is GAGVSQSPSNKVTEKGKDVELRCDPISGHTALYWYRQSLGQGLEFLIYFQGNSAPDKSGLPSDRFSAERTGGSVSTLTIQRTQQEDSAVYLCASSQGLAGHNEQFFGPGTRLTVL.

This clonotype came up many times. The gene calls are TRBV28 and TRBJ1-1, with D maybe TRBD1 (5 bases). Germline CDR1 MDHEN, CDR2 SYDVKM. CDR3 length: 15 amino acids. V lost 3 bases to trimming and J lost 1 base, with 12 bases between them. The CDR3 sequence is CASSFYGARNTEAFF. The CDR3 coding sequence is TGTGCCAGCAGTTTCTATGGGGCCCGGAACACTGAAGCTTTCTTT.

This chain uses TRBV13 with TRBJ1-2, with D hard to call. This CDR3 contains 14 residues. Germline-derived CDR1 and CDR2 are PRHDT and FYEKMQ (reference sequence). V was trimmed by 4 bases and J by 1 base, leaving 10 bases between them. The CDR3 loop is CASSSRAHNYGYTF. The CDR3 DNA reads TGTGCCAGCAGCTCCCGGGCCCATAACTATGGCTACACCTTC.